This passage covers 32 T cell receptor beta chains from one sample sequenced in a study of blood T cell repertoires in COVID-19. Libraries were prepared by immunoSEQ multiplex PCR; TCRdb keeps only in-frame clonotypes and omits some of them. Of 100,000 to 120,000 clones detected, around 90% appear once; the ten largest clones hold over 4%. Source material: peripheral blood. These receptors were collected from a woman aged 45-65 years with acute or convalescent COVID-19.

The chain joins TRBV7-2 to TRBJ2-5, with 8 bases aligning to TRBD1. Per the germline V gene, CDR1 is SGHTA and CDR2 is FQGNSA. The V gene end was trimmed by 4 bases and the J gene end by 5 bases; junction bases not matched to a gene: 6. The CDR3 runs 14 residues. CDR3 sequence reads: CASSSDRASETQYF. CDR3 nucleotides: TGTGCCAGCAGCTCGGACAGGGCTTCGGAGACCCAGTACTTC.

The chain recombines TRBV10-3 with TRBJ1-1; 8 bases are shared with TRBD1. CDR1 is ENHRY, CDR2 SYGVKD, per germline. CDR3 size: 18 residues. J gave up 0 bases and V 10 bases, and 19 bases lay outside the gene matches. In DNA form, the CDR3 reads TGTGCCACCAACGGAGCCAGGACAGGGCTTATAATGAACACTGAAGCTTTCTTT. Encoded protein: CATNGARTGLIMNTEAFF.

This chain joins TRBV6-4 and TRBJ2-2, with unresolved D. V dropped 3 bases and J dropped 0 bases, with 17 bases sitting between them. CDR3 length equals 18 residues. Germline V CDR1 and CDR2: MRHNA, SNTAGT. As DNA, the CDR3 is TGTGCCAGCAGTGAACCGAAACAACCCCAGGCGAACACCGGGGAGCTGTTTTTT. Encoded protein: CASSEPKQPQANTGELFF.

This rearrangement joins TRBV7-2 to TRBJ2-1, with TRBD2 matching 8 bases. Germline CDR1 is SGHTA and CDR2 is FQGNSA. The V segment lost 5 bases and the J segment 5 bases; nucleotides outside the gene matches: 8. This CDR3 comprises 15 residues. The CDR3 spells CASSPQRENHNEQFF. In DNA, the CDR3 is TGTGCCAGCAGCCCCCAGCGGGAGAACCACAATGAGCAGTTCTTC.

As DNA, the CDR3 is TGTGCCAGCAGTCCCCTCGAGGAGGGAACTGAAGCTTTCTTT. Its translation is CASSPLEEGTEAFF. The chain uses TRBV2 and TRBJ1-1, with unresolved D. CDR1 SNHLY and CDR2 FYNNEI come from the germline V gene. V lost 5 bases to trimming and J lost 5 bases, with 15 bases between them. The CDR3 contains 14 residues.

The gene calls are TRBV4-3 and TRBJ1-4, with D perhaps TRBD1 (6 bases). Trimming cost V 1 base and J 4 bases, with 13 bases left between them. The CDR3 runs to 16 residues. CDR1 LGHNA and CDR2 YSLEER come from the germline V gene. CDR3 in amino acids: CASSQGNRDDNEKLFF. Here the CDR3 DNA reads TGCGCCAGCAGCCAAGGTAACAGGGATGATAATGAAAAACTGTTTTTT.

This chain joins TRBV12-5 and TRBJ2-3; 7 nucleotides match TRBD2. The CDR3 totals 18 residues. Germline trimming cut 7 bases from V and 0 bases from J; bases unmatched to any gene: 16. The germline V gene encodes CDR1 LGHNT and CDR2 FRNRAP. The CDR3 DNA sequence: TGTGCTAGTGCCTACCGACCTAGCGGATCCCCTAGCACAGATACGCAGTATTTT. As protein: CASAYRPSGSPSTDTQYF.

This rearrangement joins TRBV14 to TRBJ2-1; 7 nucleotides agree with TRBD2. The CDR3 length is 15 residues. Per the germline V gene, CDR1 is SGHDN and CDR2 is FVKESK. Trimming at V came to 4 bases and at J to 10 bases, leaving 13 bases not matched to a gene. CDR3 bases: TGTGCCAGCAGCCGTCTTTCCCATCAAGCGGGAGAGCAGTTCTTC. Translating it yields CASSRLSHQAGEQFF.

V gene TRBV6-5 combines with J gene TRBJ1-5; TRBD1 is a possible D gene (6 bases). The CDR3 covers 12 residues. Germline V CDR1 and CDR2: MNHEY, SVGAGI. The V end was cut by 11 bases, the J end by 6 bases, with 14 bases between. CDR3 nucleotide sequence: TGTGCCGGGGGCCAGGGGACTCAGCCCCAGCATTTT. Its translation is CAGGQGTQPQHF.

The chain combines TRBV7-2 with TRBJ2-7, with D unresolved. Germline V gene lookup returns CDR1 SGHTA and CDR2 FQGNSA. CDR3 length equals 15 residues. V gave up 1 base and J gave up 2 bases, with 12 bases separating them. The CDR3 reads CASSLDADFPYEQYF. Written as DNA, the CDR3 is TGTGCCAGCAGCTTAGATGCGGATTTCCCCTACGAGCAGTACTTC.

This sequence joins TRBV2 and TRBJ2-2, with D perhaps matching TRBD2 (6 bases). Germline lookup yields CDR1 SNHLY and CDR2 FYNNEI. The CDR3 length is 14 residues. The V end lost 8 bases, the J end lost 0 bases, and 10 bases lay between the germline ends. The CDR3 loop reads CASAGGPNTGELFF. CDR3 nucleotide sequence: TGTGCCAGCGCCGGAGGGCCGAACACCGGGGAGCTGTTTTTT. Together with reference TRBV2 and TRBJ2-2, the CDR3 gives the full variable domain: EPEVTQTPSHQVTQMGQEVILRCVPISNHLYFYWYRQILGQKVEFLVSFYNNEISEKSEIFDDQFSVERPDGSNFTLKIRSTKLEDSAMYFCASAGGPNTGELFFGEGSRLTVL.

The chain combines TRBV28 with TRBJ1-4, with 10 bases that match TRBD1. V gave up 5 bases and J gave up 15 bases; unmatched junction bases: 6. Germline assignment: CDR1 MDHEN and CDR2 SYDVKM. This CDR3 region has 12 residues. This chain's CDR3 is CASSTPTGGLFF. As DNA, the CDR3 is TGTGCCAGCAGTACGCCGACAGGGGGCTTGTTTTTT.

The V and J genes are TRBV28 and TRBJ2-7; no clear D gene. The germline V and J ends were trimmed by 10 bases and 0 bases, with 10 bases remaining between them. Germline loops: CDR1 MDHEN, CDR2 SYDVKM. This CDR3 has 12 amino acids. For the CDR3, the DNA is TGTGCCACCTCCGAAGCCTCCTACGAGCAGTACTTC. Its protein product is CATSEASYEQYF. Using reference TRBV28 and TRBJ2-7 for the parts outside the CDR3, the full variable domain is DVKVTQSSRYLVKRTGEKVFLECVQDMDHENMFWYRQDPGLGLRLIYFSYDVKMKEKGDIPEGYSVSREKKERFSLILESASTNQTSMYLCATSEASYEQYFGPGTRLTVT.

The chain employs TRBV7-9 and TRBJ1-2, with D tentatively TRBD1 (5 bases). Germline CDR1 reads SEHNR; CDR2 reads FQNEAQ (reference sequence). V lost 5 bases, J lost 0 bases, and 10 bases lay in between. This CDR3 region has 14 residues. As DNA, the CDR3 is TGTGCCAGCAGCCTAGAACAGGCTAACTATGGCTACACCTTC. Protein sequence: CASSLEQANYGYTF. The variable domain in full, with the rest retrieved from reference TRBV7-9 and TRBJ1-2, is DTGVSQNPRHKITKRGQNVTFRCDPISEHNRLYWYRQTLGQGPEFLTYFQNEAQLEKSRLLSDRFSAERPKGSFSTLEIQRTEQGDSAMYLCASSLEQANYGYTFGSGTRLTVV.

The chain employs TRBV6-6 and TRBJ1-5; D uncertain. V lost 0 bases and J lost 4, with 7 bases in between. CDR1 and CDR2 (germline): MNHNY, SVGAGI (reference sequence). The CDR3 is made up of 14 amino acids. CDR3: CASSYSPENQPQHF. The CDR3 nucleotides read TGTGCCAGCAGTTACTCCCCAGAAAATCAGCCCCAGCATTTT.

This clone was seen once. The V and J genes are TRBV5-4 and TRBJ2-5; 9 nucleotides agree with TRBD2. J lost 5 bases, V lost 1 base, and 9 bases had no gene match. The germline V gene encodes CDR1 SGHNT and CDR2 YYREEE (reference sequence). CDR3 size: 16 residues. The CDR3 region has the DNA TGTGCCAGCAGCTTGAAGGCGGGGGGGCGGCGGGAGACCCAGTACTTC. It yields the protein CASSLKAGGRRETQYF.

This rearrangement joins TRBV20-1 to TRBJ2-1; 14 bases are a match to TRBD2. This CDR3 comprises 17 residues. With V trimmed by 3 bases and J by 9 bases, 13 bases remained unmatched. Looked up from germline, CDR1 is DFQATT and CDR2 is SNEGSKA (reference sequence). This CDR3 is CSASRLAGGTIAIEQFF. The CDR3 nucleotides read TGCAGTGCTAGTCGACTAGCGGGAGGGACGATAGCAATTGAGCAGTTCTTC.

The chain uses TRBV7-6 and TRBJ2-1; 13 nucleotides line up with TRBD2. Germline assignment: CDR1 SGHVS and CDR2 FNYEAQ. The CDR3 runs 15 residues. Losses at the gene ends were 5 bases for V and 7 bases for J; bases not matched to a gene: 5. DNA for the CDR3: TGTGCCAGCAGCCGGACTAGCGGGAGTTATAATGAGCAGTTCTTC. Translated: CASSRTSGSYNEQFF.

The chain combines TRBV7-8 with TRBJ1-4, with D tentatively TRBD1 (6 bases). Germline V gene lookup returns CDR1 SGHVS and CDR2 FQNEAQ. The CDR3 is 13 amino acids. Trimming pared 1 base from V and 7 bases from J, leaving 7 bases between. CDR3 sequence (DNA): TGTGCCAGCAGCTTAGGACAGGCTGAAAAACTGTTTTTT. It encodes CASSLGQAEKLFF.

The chain uses TRBV19 and TRBJ1-5; TRBD1 agrees at 7 bases. CDR1 LNHDA and CDR2 SQIVND come from the germline V gene (reference sequence). The CDR3 has 17 amino acids. The ends lost 2 bases at V and 2 bases at J; junction bases unmatched: 9. CDR3 nucleotides: TGTGCCAGTAGTATAAGGACAGGCGGCCGGGGCAATCAGCCCCAGCATTTT. It yields the protein CASSIRTGGRGNQPQHF.

Written as DNA, the CDR3 is TGTGCCAGCAGCTCGCTAGCGGGGGGGATACCCGATGATACGCAGTATTTT. Translating it yields CASSSLAGGIPDDTQYF. This chain links TRBV11-3 with TRBJ2-3; 12 bases match TRBD2. CDR1 is SGHNT and CDR2 is YENEEA in the germline V gene. The CDR3 sequence is 17 residues long. Germline trimming cut 4 bases from V and 6 bases from J; bases unmatched to any gene: 11. Using reference TRBV11-3 and TRBJ2-3 for the parts outside the CDR3, the full variable domain is EAGVVQSPRYKIIEKKQPVAFWCNPISGHNTLYWYLQNLGQGPELLIRYENEEAVDDSQLPKDRFSAERLKGVDSTLKIQPAELGDSAVYLCASSSLAGGIPDDTQYFGPGTRLTVL.

This rearrangement joins TRBV20-1 to TRBJ1-1; weak D call: TRBD1 (5 bases). V shed 3 bases and J shed 2 bases, with 13 bases lying between them. Germline V gene sequence: CDR1 DFQATT, CDR2 SNEGSKA (reference sequence). This CDR3 is 14 amino acids long. The CDR3 reads CSASPPQDNTEAFF. Here the CDR3 DNA reads TGCAGTGCTAGTCCTCCACAGGATAACACTGAAGCTTTCTTT.

CDR3 nucleotides: TGTGCCAGCAGTGAACGGACAGGGTCTAATTCACCCCTCCACTTT. It is translated as CASSERTGSNSPLHF. The chain uses TRBV6-1 and TRBJ1-6; 8 nucleotides match TRBD1. Per the germline V gene, CDR1 is MNHNS and CDR2 is SASEGT. CDR3 size: 15 residues. The V gene end was trimmed by 2 bases and the J gene end by 6 bases; junction bases not matched to a gene: 3.

The chain has TRBV5-4 and TRBJ1-2, with 8 bases matching TRBD1. The J segment lost 7 bases and the V segment lost 3 bases, leaving 5 bases of the junction unmatched. Germline V gene sequence: CDR1 SGHNT, CDR2 YYREEE (reference sequence). The CDR3 is 13 amino acids. CDR3 loop: CASSSDRVSGYTF. The CDR3 nucleotides are TGTGCCAGCAGCTCGGACAGGGTTTCTGGCTACACCTTC.

The V call is TRBV5-1, the J call TRBJ2-3; 7 bases are shared with TRBD1. The germline gives CDR1 SGHRS, CDR2 YFSETQ. J lost 5 bases, V lost 4 bases, and 7 bases had no gene match. This CDR3 spans 14 amino acids. CDR3 sequence (DNA): TGCGCCAGCAGCGTCGGGACAGAAGGAGATACGCAGTATTTT. Translation gives CASSVGTEGDTQYF.

V gene TRBV7-2 combines with J gene TRBJ1-1; 7 nucleotides agree with TRBD1. This CDR3 comprises 15 residues. V dropped 5 bases and J dropped 0; count of bases not matched to a gene: 6. The germline CDR1 and CDR2 sequences are SGHTA and FQGNSA. The DNA for the CDR3 is TGTGCCAGCAGCCCTCAGACAGGGTTGAACACTGAAGCTTTCTTT. Translated: CASSPQTGLNTEAFF.

The chain has TRBV6-5 and TRBJ1-1, with 7 bases identical to TRBD1. V lost 6 bases and J lost 7; bases outside the gene matches: 2. The CDR3 contains 11 residues. Germline assignment: CDR1 MNHEY and CDR2 SVGAGI. CDR3 nucleotide sequence: TGTGCCAGCAGCAGGACAGGTGAAGCTTTCTTT. Translating it yields CASSRTGEAFF.

This clone was counted a single time. The J gene is TRBJ2-3, the V gene TRBV7-6; 7 positions match TRBD2. Germline loops: CDR1 SGHVS, CDR2 FNYEAQ. The CDR3 sequence is 15 residues long. Germline trimming cut 4 bases from V and 3 bases from J; bases unmatched to any gene: 7. CDR3 DNA sequence: TGTGCCAGCAGCTACGGCGGGAGCTTAACAGATACGCAGTATTTT. The encoded protein is CASSYGGSLTDTQYF.

J is TRBJ1-1 and V is TRBV6-5; 7 bases fit TRBD1. This CDR3 is 12 amino acids long. The V and J ends lost 9 bases and 9 bases, in that order; junction bases with no gene match: 10. Germline CDR1 MNHEY, CDR2 SVGAGI. The CDR3 sequence: CASKTGWEKAFF. The CDR3 nucleotides are TGTGCCAGTAAGACAGGGTGGGAAAAAGCTTTCTTT.

V and J are TRBV11-2 and TRBJ2-5, with 11 positions matching TRBD2. V was clipped by 5 bases and J by 2 bases; unmatched bases: 10. Germline lookup yields CDR1 SGHAT and CDR2 FQNNGV. This CDR3 is built from 17 residues. The CDR3 DNA is TGTGCCAGCAGCCAAGGGGCTAGCGGGGGGCGACAAGAGACCCAGTACTTC. It yields the protein CASSQGASGGRQETQYF.

V and J are TRBV19 and TRBJ1-4; D possibly corresponds to TRBD1 (5 bases). Germline V lookup: CDR1 LNHDA, CDR2 SQIVND (reference sequence). CDR3 size: 14 residues. The germline V and J ends were trimmed by 5 bases and 4 bases, with 11 bases remaining between them. The chain's CDR3 is CASSQRGFNEKLFF. The CDR3 DNA reads TGTGCCAGTAGTCAGCGGGGGTTTAATGAAAAACTGTTTTTT.

J is TRBJ2-5 and V is TRBV11-2; D is ambiguous. Looked up from germline, CDR1 is SGHAT and CDR2 is FQNNGV. The CDR3 sequence is 14 residues long. V was clipped by 1 base and J by 3 bases, with 9 bases between them. Here the CDR3 DNA reads TGTGCCAGCAGCTTAGGGTGGGCAGAAGAGACCCAGTACTTC. Its protein is CASSLGWAEETQYF.